These T cell receptor beta chains were read from a single sample in a study of human T cells and chemical hapten exposure. TCRdb passed the RACE reads through MiXCR, listing each CDR3 protein once. The sample includes approximately 260,000 distinct CDR3 sequences, 7.7% of them seen just once. The source material was whole blood, sampled in connection with sensitization to the hapten diphenylcyclopropenone (DPC). Receptors were obtained from a man younger than 35 with alopecia areata. Some clones in this sample may be carry-over from other donors' samples. CDR3s include the opening cysteine and the closing phenylalanine or tryptophan. The D gene is left open where the match is weak. Not every row has a clone size; where given, it reads once, few, many or a size class.

many	TRBV6-4	TRBJ2-1	-	TGTGCCAGCAGTGACTCCACAGGGGCGGGGAATGAGCAGTTCTTC	CASSDSTGAGNEQFF
few	TRBV5-1	TRBJ2-2	-	TGCGCCAGCAGCTTGGGGGCAGCGAACACCGGGGAGCTGTTTTTT	CASSLGAANTGELFF
few	TRBV6-2/TRBV6-3	TRBJ2-5	TRBD2	TGTGCCAGCAGTTACTCCCCGGGACTAGCGGGGGCAGATCGAGAGACCCAGTACTTC	CASSYSPGLAGADRETQYF
many	TRBV2	TRBJ1-3	TRBD1	TGTGCCAGCAGTGTGACAGGGTCCGGAAACACCATATATTTT	CASSVTGSGNTIYF
-	TRBV19	TRBJ2-3	-	TGTGCCAGTAGTACCACAGGGTCCCCCACAGATACGCAGTATTTT	CASSTTGSPTDTQYF
many	TRBV29-1	TRBJ1-2	-	TGCAGCGTTGAGAGTATGGCAGTCTCCTATGGCTACACCTTC	CSVESMAVSYGYTF
many	TRBV28	TRBJ2-7	-	TGTGCCAGCAGTGAGCGGATCTCCTACGAGCAGTACTTC	CASSERISYEQYF
few	TRBV7-8	TRBJ1-5	-	TGTGCCAGCAGCTTTGGGGAGTTCAATCAGCCCCAGCATTTT	CASSFGEFNQPQHF
many	TRBV7-3	TRBJ2-4	-	TGTGCCAGCAGCCCTAGGGGGTCGGGCATTCAGTACTTC	CASSPRGSGIQYF
few	TRBV28	TRBJ2-7	-	TGTGCCAGCAGTCCCCTCCACGGACGGAAATACGAGCAGTACTTC	CASSPLHGRKYEQYF
few	TRBV11-2	TRBJ2-7	-	TGTGCCAGCAGCTTAGGGACAAACTCCTACGAGCAGTACTTC	CASSLGTNSYEQYF
-	TRBV6-2/TRBV6-3	TRBJ2-7	-	TGTGCCAGCAGTTACGGGAAAGACCACGAGCAGTACTTC	CASSYGKDHEQYF
-	TRBV24-1	TRBJ2-3	-	TGTGCCACCAGTCCGGGATCCCCCATCACAGATACGCAGTATTTT	CATSPGSPITDTQYF
many	TRBV5-1	TRBJ2-2	-	TGCGCCAGCAGCCCGATGGGGGTCACCGGGGAGCTGTTTTTT	CASSPMGVTGELFF
few	TRBV7-9	TRBJ2-1	TRBD2	TGTGCCAGCAGCTGGGGACTAGCGGGGGGGCCCTACAATGAGCAGTTCTTC	CASSWGLAGGPYNEQFF
-	TRBV20-1	TRBJ1-2	-	TGCAGTGCTAGAACGAGGAGGGGACAACCGTTTGGATACACCTTC	CSARTRRGQPFGYTF
few	TRBV7-9	TRBJ2-5	-	TGTGCCAGCAGCTTAGCTCGGGCAGCGGCCCAAGAGACCCAGTACTTC	CASSLARAAAQETQYF
-	TRBV4-3	TRBJ1-4	-	TGCGCCAGCAGCCAAGATCGGAAGAGTAATGAAAAACTGTTTTTT	CASSQDRKSNEKLFF
-	TRBV4-3	TRBJ2-1	TRBD2	TGCGCCAGCAGCCACGGACTAGCGGGGGGAGATGAGCAGTTCTTC	CASSHGLAGGDEQFF
many	TRBV12-3/TRBV12-4	TRBJ1-2	-	TGTGCCAGCACGACAGGCTATGGCTACACCTTC	CASTTGYGYTF
-	TRBV20-1	TRBJ1-3	-	TGCAGTGCTAGTGTGCGGGACTTCTCTGGAAACACCATATATTTT	CSASVRDFSGNTIYF
few	TRBV7-9	TRBJ2-6	TRBD2	TGTGCCAGCAGCTGGGCCAGGGAGGGGATAGCCGGGGCCAACGTCCTGACTTTC	CASSWAREGIAGANVLTF
-	TRBV29-1	TRBJ1-1	-	TGCAGCGCTACAGGGACGGGGATGAACACTGAAGCTTTCTTT	CSATGTGMNTEAFF
few	TRBV20-1	TRBJ2-7	-	TGCAGTGCTAGAGATAATAGGCGGTGGGGCTACGAGCAGTACTTC	CSARDNRRWGYEQYF
-	TRBV20-1	TRBJ2-2	-	TGCAGTGCTAGAGTCTCAGCCGGGGAGCTGTTTTTT	CSARVSAGELFF